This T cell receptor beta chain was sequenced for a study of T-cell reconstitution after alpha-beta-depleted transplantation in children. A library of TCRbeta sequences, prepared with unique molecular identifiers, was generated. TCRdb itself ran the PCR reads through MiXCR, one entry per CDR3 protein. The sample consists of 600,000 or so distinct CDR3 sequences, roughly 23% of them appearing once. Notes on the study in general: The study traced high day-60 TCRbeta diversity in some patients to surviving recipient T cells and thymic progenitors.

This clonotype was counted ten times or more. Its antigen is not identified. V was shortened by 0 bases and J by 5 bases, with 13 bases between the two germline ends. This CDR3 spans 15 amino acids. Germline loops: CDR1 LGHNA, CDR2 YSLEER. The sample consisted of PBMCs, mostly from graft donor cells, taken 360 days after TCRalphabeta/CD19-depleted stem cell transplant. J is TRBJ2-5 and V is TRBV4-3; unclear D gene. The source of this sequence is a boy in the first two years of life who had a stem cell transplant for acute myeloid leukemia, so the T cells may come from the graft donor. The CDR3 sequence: CASSQESRPYETQYF. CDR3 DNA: TGCGCCAGCAGCCAAGAATCTAGGCCCTATGAGACCCAGTACTTC.